This T cell receptor (beta chain) comes out of a study of beta chain features in type 1 diabetes. Turning to the study itself: In all, approximately 100,000,000 sorted cells from all samples were analyzed. General study findings and limits: In the patient group, naive, central memory and Treg TCRB repertoires seemed more alike than in the healthy donor group. A moderate, significant TCRB CDR3 shortening appeared in type 1 diabetes across four CD4+ subsets.

This clone has more than one count but fewer than ten. Its cognate antigen is unknown. CDR3 length: 16 amino acids. Germline assignment: CDR1 SGHTA and CDR2 FQGNSA. V shed 0 bases and J 7 bases; nucleotides not matched to a gene: 10. TCRB transcripts that were expressed got sequenced, as all of the isolated RNA had been reverse transcribed. Mean read depth for naive, central memory and regulatory T cell samples was about 3.6 million reads. The protocol was immunoSEQ multiplex PCR, while the TCRdb copy is restricted to in-frame clones and leaves out a portion. The profile covers tens of thousands of clones, with roughly half appearing a single time and 0.7% taken by the ten largest.

Specimen: central memory CD4+ T cells from blood. The TCR was taken from a man younger than 40 with type 1 diabetes. The genes are TRBV7-2 and TRBJ2-5; 8 nucleotides match TRBD2. The CDR3 sequence is CASSLATSGQGGTQYF. CDR3 sequence (DNA): TGTGCCAGCAGCTTAGCCACTAGCGGCCAGGGCGGGACCCAGTACTTC.